The 17 T cell receptor beta chains below come from one sample, sequenced in a study of neoadjuvant anti-PD-1 for oral cavity cancer. Assay: immunoSEQ multiplex PCR; the TCRdb copy retains only in-frame clones and omits some. The sample lists about 12,000 clones, 55% to 70% occurring once. The specimen comprised tumor tissue, sampled before nivolumab (anti-PD-1) treatment. The receptors originated from a person between 40 and 79 years old with oral cavity squamous cell carcinoma. The donor label of this sample is uncertain.

This rearrangement joins TRBV11-3 to TRBJ1-1; D is unresolved. Trimming took off 2 bases at V and 1 base at J, with 5 bases between the two ends. The CDR3 extends over 13 amino acids. The germline V gene has CDR1 SGHNT and CDR2 YENEEA. Here the CDR3 reads CASSLYGNTEAFF. Written as DNA, the CDR3 is TGTGCCAGCAGCTTATACGGGAACACTGAAGCTTTCTTT.

This sequence joins TRBV7-9 and TRBJ2-1, with TRBD2 matching 8 bases. CDR3 length: 13 residues. The germline CDR1 and CDR2 sequences are SEHNR and FQNEAQ (reference sequence). J lost 7 bases, V lost 4 bases, and 3 bases had no gene match. CDR3 sequence reads: CASSSGTSNEQFF. In DNA form, the CDR3 reads TGTGCCAGCAGCTCAGGGACTAGTAATGAGCAGTTCTTC.

The chain has TRBV6-5 and TRBJ2-1; 7 bases line up with TRBD1. V dropped 4 bases and J dropped 9; count of bases not matched to a gene: 9. Germline CDR1 reads MNHEY; CDR2 reads SVGAGI. The CDR3 contains 14 residues. The CDR3: CASSSGQARAEQFF. CDR3 bases: TGTGCCAGCAGTTCCGGACAGGCTAGAGCTGAGCAGTTCTTC.

This clone appeared a few times. CDR3 sequence (DNA): TGTGCCAGCAGCTCTCACGGACGGGGAGGGTATAGCAATCAGCCCCAGCATTTT. Protein: CASSSHGRGGYSNQPQHF. V usage is TRBV5-5 and J usage is TRBJ1-5; no firm D call. Germline CDR1 is SGHKS and CDR2 is YYEKEE (reference sequence). The CDR3 contains 18 residues. Trimming left V 3 bases short and J 0 bases short, with 19 bases between.

The chain combines TRBV29-1 with TRBJ1-1; D is uncertain. V was trimmed by 5 bases and J by 6 bases, leaving 16 bases between them. Germline assignment: CDR1 SQVTM and CDR2 ANQGSEA. This CDR3 is 13 amino acids long. The DNA for the CDR3 is TGCAGCGTTACCCCCACCTTAAACGCTGAAGCTTTCTTT. It yields the protein CSVTPTLNAEAFF.

The gene calls are TRBV28 and TRBJ1-3; 7 nucleotides align to TRBD1. V was pared by 11 bases and J by 0 bases, with 13 bases of the junction left unmatched. The CDR3 is 16 residues long. Germline V gene lookup returns CDR1 MDHEN and CDR2 SYDVKM. Here the CDR3 DNA reads TGTGCCTCCTATGGCAGGGGGGGCCGCTCTGGAAACACCATATATTTT. This codes for CASYGRGGRSGNTIYF.

The chain is built from TRBV19 and TRBJ2-1, with 7 bases that match TRBD2. Germline V lookup: CDR1 LNHDA, CDR2 SQIVND (reference sequence). The length of the CDR3 is 17 residues. V shed 3 bases and J 8 bases; nucleotides not matched to a gene: 16. CDR3 in DNA: TGTGCCAGTAGTATTAGCCCAGTACCGGGAGGAGGGTATGAGCAGTTCTTC. Amino acid sequence: CASSISPVPGGGYEQFF.

This sequence joins TRBV2 and TRBJ1-1; possibly TRBD1 for D (6 bases). In germline, CDR1 is SNHLY, CDR2 FYNNEI. CDR3 length: 13 residues. Trimming left V 6 bases short and J 0 bases short, with 8 bases between. CDR3 residues: CASRGQMNTEAFF. DNA of the CDR3: TGTGCCAGCAGGGGACAAATGAACACTGAAGCTTTCTTT.

V usage is TRBV5-6 and J usage is TRBJ2-3, with a possible D match to TRBD2 (6 bases). There are 14 residues in the CDR3. Germline V lookup: CDR1 SGHDT, CDR2 YYEEEE. V was cut by 4 bases and J by 1 base, with 10 bases left in between. Here the CDR3 DNA reads TGTGCCAGCAGCAGCGGGCTTCGCACAGATACGCAGTATTTT. Protein: CASSSGLRTDTQYF.

The genes are TRBV28 and TRBJ1-5; D call uncertain. Trimming cost V 7 bases and J 9 bases, with 13 bases left between them. CDR1 and CDR2 from the germline V gene are MDHEN and SYDVKM. CDR3 length: 12 residues. CDR3 in DNA: TGTGCCAGCACCTTTTTAGGCCGGCCCCAGCATTTT. Protein product: CASTFLGRPQHF.

The chain carries TRBV4-1 and TRBJ1-4; D is undetermined. The V and J ends lost 0 bases and 7 bases respectively, with 6 bases between them. The CDR3 runs to 13 residues. Per germline, CDR1 MGHRA and CDR2 YSYEKL. The CDR3 region is CASSQDWGEKLFF. CDR3 bases: TGCGCCAGCAGCCAAGACTGGGGTGAAAAACTGTTTTTT.

A few counts support this clone. The gene calls are TRBV11-2 and TRBJ2-3, with TRBD2 matching over 10 bases. Germline values: CDR1 SGHAT, CDR2 FQNNGV. The J segment lost 3 bases and the V segment lost 2 bases, leaving 5 bases of the junction unmatched. The CDR3 has 16 residues. This CDR3 reads CASSLWASGRTDTQYF. The CDR3 nucleotides are TGTGCCAGCAGCTTATGGGCTAGCGGGAGAACAGATACGCAGTATTTT.

The V call is TRBV4-1, the J call TRBJ2-4; 10 bases line up with TRBD2. This CDR3 spans 18 amino acids. The V and J ends lost 0 bases and 0 bases, in that order; junction bases with no gene match: 5. Germline V lookup: CDR1 MGHRA, CDR2 YSYEKL. The CDR3 nucleotides are TGCGCCAGCAGCCAAGACAGGACTAGCGGCCTAGCCAAAAACATTCAGTACTTC. Its translation: CASSQDRTSGLAKNIQYF.

J is TRBJ2-2 and V is TRBV6-1; weak D call: TRBD1 (6 bases). CDR3 length: 15 amino acids. Trimming took off 10 bases at V and 0 bases at J, with 15 bases between the two ends. Looked up from germline, CDR1 is MNHNS and CDR2 is SASEGT. CDR3 protein: CATKARGTNTGELFF. DNA for the CDR3: TGTGCCACCAAGGCCAGGGGAACGAACACCGGGGAGCTGTTTTTT.

This clone showed up just a few times. The chain employs TRBV28 and TRBJ2-5, with 8 bases that match TRBD1. The germline CDR1 and CDR2 sequences are MDHEN and SYDVKM. This CDR3 has 13 amino acids. The J segment lost 4 bases and the V segment lost 6 bases, leaving 4 bases of the junction unmatched. The CDR3 sequence is CASRSTGGETQYF. CDR3 sequence (DNA): TGTGCCAGCAGATCTACAGGGGGAGAGACCCAGTACTTC.

The rearrangement uses TRBV5-4 and TRBJ2-1; D remains unclear. Deletions cut 3 bases from V and 10 bases from J, with 8 bases between. Germline values: CDR1 SGHNT, CDR2 YYREEE (reference sequence). This CDR3 region has 11 residues. DNA for the CDR3: TGTGCCAGCAGCTCCTTCAGGGAGCAGTTCTTC. Translated, it gives CASSSFREQFF.

This clone was seen only a few times. The chain carries TRBV7-7 and TRBJ2-1; a weak D match, TRBD2 (7 bases). V was clipped by 1 base and J by 7 bases, with 14 bases between them. CDR1 SSHAT and CDR2 FNYEAQ come from the germline V gene (reference sequence). The CDR3 has 15 amino acids. The CDR3 sequence: CASSLGTGGQNEQFF. CDR3 nucleotides: TGTGCCAGCAGCTTAGGGACCGGGGGGCAAAATGAGCAGTTCTTC.